The entry below describes one TCR beta chain. This clone came up many times. This clone's antigen is unknown. Base quality data are lacking; no much larger clone is found one base away. The library was generated by PCR. Sequencing relied on an Illumina HiSeq 4000. High-throughput sequencing was used to profile the CDR3 region of the TCR beta-chain in every patient. The paper's processing steps were these. CDR3 differences across clinicopathological groups were used to build a classifier for discriminating distant-metastatic papillary thyroid cancer patients. The Shannon index was used to assess repertoire diversity, and the Morisita-Horn index was used to assess tumor-blood repertoire similarity. TCRdb's own reprocessing of the public reads used fastp at Q25 and MiXCR and kept productive beta chains. TCRdb assigned the V and J calls; the authors' analysis was not used. This sample is represented by around 46,000 clones; approximately 20% of them were singletons. Over 3% of the sample lies in the top ten.

Before undergoing thyroid surgery, none of the patients had been given any kind of treatment. Patient clinical samples collected from about 2011 to 2018 were retrospectively analysed using T-cell receptor beta sequencing. Taken from the germline V gene, the CDR1 and CDR2 loops are SGHRS and YFSETQ. Ends trimmed: V by 4 bases, J by 1 base; bases unmatched to a gene: 6. Spanning cysteine to phenylalanine, the CDR3 consists of 15 amino acids. Of the read, only the CDR3 DNA is kept; its 45 bases are in frame from base 1. The data belong to a study of metastatic and nonmetastatic thyroid tumors (TCRdb year 2020). Notes on the research overall: For patients with malignant and with benign thyroid disease, the researchers compared repertoires between peripheral blood samples and tumor or nodule tissue samples.

Study-wide conclusions, independent of this receptor: In both blood and tumor samples, malignant tumors were reported to have significantly higher TCR beta diversity than benign nodules.

The sequenced sample consisted of blood. The sequence was obtained from a male donor with papillary thyroid cancer or a benign thyroid nodule (not recorded which). Some clones in this sample may be carry-over from other donors' samples. The chain is encoded by TRBV5-1 joined to TRBJ1-1; TRBD1 fits 8 bases in the junction. The DNA sequence is given as TGCGCCAGCAGCCCCGGACAGGGCCGGAACACTGAAGCTTTCTTT. Its translation is CASSPGQGRNTEAFF.